This TCR beta chain was sequenced during a study of blood T cell repertoires in COVID-19 (dated by TCRdb to 2020 to 2022). About the study as a whole: Samples covering the acute and convalescent phases of COVID-19 were provided by collaborators in the United States, Italy and Spain. The prospective study material was composed of cDNA or gDNA derived from T cells, B-cell-depleted T cells, or PBMCs. Subjects who had been exposed to COVID-19, were actively infected with it, or had recovered from it provided the deeply sampled blood TCRbeta repertoires that made up the dataset. A freely available public database, intended as a resource for researchers studying the immune response to SARS-CoV-2, is where the repertoires were released. Samples were obtained from the ongoing ImmuneRACE study (first 160 participants) and from some 1,300 subjects provided by 6 global collaborators. Nearly every sample came with metadata listing a de-identified subject ID, COVID-19 status, age in years and sex. Where available, HLA class I and class II types were taken from metadata supplied by the sample provider and were not determined by assay-based typing. Overall results and qualifications from the work: How much clinical and demographic metadata was included differed by source and by participant, and the metadata was provided uncurated.

Concerning this clone itself: It has no known antigen specificity. No clone much larger than this one lies a single base away; base qualities are absent.

The junction shows trimming of 5 bases on V and 0 bases on J, plus 23 bases between the germline ends. The germline V gene encodes CDR1 SEHNR and CDR2 FQNEAQ (reference sequence). CDR3 length: 19 amino acids, cysteine to phenylalanine. This entry keeps only the CDR3 DNA: 57 bases, framed from base 1. The immunoSEQ Assay, a bias-controlled multiplex PCR, was used to amplify TCRbeta CDR3 regions from genomic DNA. The paper's processing steps were these. Within the assay, amplification of reference gene primers was used to estimate how many nucleated cells each sample contained. To quantify the absolute abundance of each unique TCRbeta CDR3 rearrangement, sequence reads were collapsed and filtered. For each sample, productive Simpson clonality was calculated by taking the square root of Simpson's diversity index across productive rearrangements. This is the immuneACCESS table as TCRdb keeps it, with only in-frame sequences that have V and J called. A part of the clones is gone; compared with another copy, unresolved V genes explain less than half, and the rest is unexplained. V, J and clone size are those of that table, while D and trimming were read from the DNA. Across this sample there are about 190,000 clones, with around 80% seen only once. The ten biggest clones cover 14% of the sample.

The collaborating institutions used their own protocols to collect whole blood in K2EDTA tubes. For TCRbeta analysis, collaborators shipped samples in one of three forms: frozen whole blood, isolated PBMCs, or DNA extracted from either of those sample types. The chain is assembled from TRBV7-9 and TRBJ2-1; perhaps TRBD2 is the D gene, with 5 bases matching. The sequenced material came from peripheral blood. The TCR comes from a man younger than 45 with active or convalescent COVID-19. The base sequence is TGTGCCAGCAGCGCCTTGAGGCCTAGCCTTATAAACTCCTACAATGAGCAGTTCTTC. Translation gives CASSALRPSLINSYNEQFF. With the portions outside the CDR3 filled from the reference TRBV7-9 and TRBJ2-1 genes, the complete variable region becomes DTGVSQNPRHKITKRGQNVTFRCDPISEHNRLYWYRQTLGQGPEFLTYFQNEAQLEKSRLLSDRFSAERPKGSFSTLEIQRTEQGDSAMYLCASSALRPSLINSYNEQFFGPGTRLTVL.